The TCR beta chain under discussion was sequenced for a study of cytomegalovirus exposure and HLA in healthy donors. Broader study findings: A later analysis by the authors found several of the most significant clusters apparently linked to common viral pathogens. Relative to equally common others, HLA-associated TCR beta chains showed greater clonal expansion in a later analysis.

For this clone: Its specificity is not known.

V was pared by 5 bases and J by 6 bases, with 15 bases between. Germline V lookup: CDR1 MGHDK, CDR2 SYGVNS. This CDR3 contains 14 residues. PCR used 60 Vbeta primers and 13 Jbeta primers. Here immunoSEQ multiplex PCR was the method, and the copy in TCRdb shows in-frame clones only, minus some. Its listing shows about 190,000 clones. The chain carries TRBV25-1 and TRBJ2-3, with D unresolved. The clonotype originates from a woman in her 30s in good health and CMV-seropositive. Specimen: PBMCs. CDR3 loop: CASSIYPLRDTQYF. CDR3 bases: TGTGCCAGCAGTATCTACCCACTGAGGGATACGCAGTATTTT.